Included here is one T cell receptor (beta chain) sequence, with context. The target of this receptor is not known. This may be a read error: a much more frequent sequence differs by one nucleotide. The data are from a study of regulatory T cells in long-lasting Graves disease (dated by TCRdb to 2020 to 2022). A note on the overall study: Newly diagnosed Graves' disease patients had taken antithyroid drugs for less than 3 months. The study was registered as a clinical trial and conducted in China. A total of around 35 samples underwent TCR sequencing: about 13 from persistent and roughly 20 from newly diagnosed Graves' disease patients. This study used TCR sequencing and RNA sequencing of peripheral blood to compare persistent Graves' disease patients against newly diagnosed Graves' disease patients.

Taken from the germline V gene (reference sequence), the CDR1 and CDR2 loops are LNHNV and YYDKDF. Including the terminal cysteine and phenylalanine, the CDR3 comprises 13 residues. Only the CDR3 DNA is retained, 39 bases long and in frame from the first base. The library was obtained by multiplex PCR. The listed sequencing device is Illumina HiSeq 4000. iRepertoire HTBI primers and Arm-PCR amplification of CDR3 regions were used to construct TCR beta libraries. Before sequencing, the PCR products underwent gel purification. The original pipeline was this. Gene usage analysis of CDR3 amino acid clonotypes used the roughly 60 TRBV and some 15 TRBJ segments found across samples. COPE and FqMerger were used to merge filtered high-quality paired reads into contigs. BLAST was used to align contigs to IMGT TRBV, TRBD and TRBJ reference genes, with CDR3 defined following IMGT. Any clonotype with a frequency above 0.1% was classified as a highly expanded clone. Shannon entropy was used to measure repertoire diversity, and the Gini coefficient was used to measure V-J evenness. Public clonotypes were defined as clonotypes shared by more than one individual. TCRdb itself trimmed the public reads at Q25 with fastp, ran MiXCR and retained productive beta chains. Every distinct CDR3 protein forms one entry, paired with its most common genes and DNA. TCRdb's processing, not the authors', yielded these V and J calls. The table for this sample lists a few hundred thousand distinct CDR3 sequences; about 13% of them were counted only once. About 10% of the sample is in the top ten clones.

The time point tag for this specimen amounts to: newly diagnosed GD, antithyroid drugs for less than 3 months. For both TCR sequencing and RNA sequencing, RNA was extracted from PBMCs in TRIzol. The diagnosis of Graves' disease followed American Thyroid Association guidelines. Recruitment of patients was carried out at an endocrinology department in Xi'an, China. Each patient gave 7 to 9.5 milliliters of peripheral blood, collected in an EDTA anticoagulant tube. Ficoll Paque Plus density gradient separation was used to isolate PBMCs, and no further T cell sorting was done. An Agilent 2100 Bioanalyzer and agarose gel were used to check RNA quality, while a NanoDrop 2000 measured RNA concentration. What the study reported, not specific to this receptor: A larger number of public clonotypes was shared among persistent patients (more than 2,500) than among newly diagnosed patients (roughly 1,000). As a limitation, the authors acknowledged that the small sample size may reduce accuracy. Only the TCR beta chain was sequenced and analyzed. Lower TCR Shannon entropy and fewer highly expanded clones were observed in persistent Graves' disease patients than in newly diagnosed patients, which suggested clonal expansion. Peripheral blood alone was examined, since thyroid tissue, which constituted the primary lesion, could not be accessed. TRBV28, TRBJ1-2 and TRBJ2-5 were preferentially used in persistent disease, while TRBV20-1 and TRBJ2-1 were favored in newly diagnosed disease.

A further study also used this sample, focusing on T cells in Graves' hyperthyroidism and ophthalmopathy. From the second report: A patient counted as having stable Graves' hyperthyroidism if no progression to ophthalmopathy occurred over 18 months of follow-up. The hyperthyroidism patients were between 18 and 65 years old and newly diagnosed, with a disease duration of less than 2 months. Patients with uncontrolled infections, other autoimmune diseases, pregnancy or lactation were excluded. Diagnoses relied on clinical symptoms, serum thyroxine and TRAb, thyroid ultrasound and orbital computed tomography. The first round of RT-PCR for the TCR CDR3 was performed with the HTBI primer set and the Qiagen OneStep RT-PCR kit. Most expanded thyroid clonotypes (frequency above 0.001) were also detected in blood, suggesting blood repertoires may reflect thyroid immune responses. In cross-validation, a model built on a 13 V-J signature told ophthalmopathy apart from stable hyperthyroidism with roughly 87% sensitivity and 81% to 82% specificity, and in testing the same model reached 80%/75%. In validation, progression to ophthalmopathy was predicted by the model with roughly 71% sensitivity and 72.22% specificity, a median of about 6.4 months before onset. To identify distinguishing TCR V-J signatures, a discovery cohort of 100 or so patients was used, comprising 43 with Graves' ophthalmopathy and some 57 with stable Graves' hyperthyroidism. Prospective prediction of ophthalmopathy was tested in an independent validation cohort consisting of roughly 19 hyperthyroidism patients and 15 or so patients who later progressed to ophthalmopathy. For training and testing, the 100 or so patients in the discovery cohort were randomly divided in a 7:3 ratio. Thyroid tissue and blood T-cell repertoires from several Graves' hyperthyroidism patients were also compared in the study. After sampling, hyperthyroidism patients received methimazole starting at 30 mg daily, and ophthalmopathy patients received high-dose intravenous methylprednisolone. Libraries were constructed in a second round of multiplex PCR, after which size selection and purification were performed. Paired-end sequencing of the libraries was performed with 100 bp reads on an Illumina HiSeq2000. SOAPnuke was used to process the raw data, removing reads that contained adapters or uncalled bases, had a mean Phred below 15, or lacked an exact match to the constant primer or identifier. High-quality paired reads were merged with COPE v1.2.5, and unique nucleotide sequences were defined as clonotypes. Clonotypes were aligned to IMGT TRBV, TRBD and TRBJ reference segments using MiTCR v1.1. Only V-J combinations with frequency above 0.0001, covering about 99% of repertoires, were analysed. The TCS score was defined as F50 (clonal expansion) divided by E x V (chaos), with BLOSUM62-based TCRdist calculated between CDR3 peptides within each V-J. Welch's t-statistics and random forest reduced fewer than 600 V-J features to 10 to 15, which were used in a naive Bayes classifier (R e1071). No statistical method was used to fix the sample size in advance, and group allocation was not hidden from the investigators. TCR Vbeta CDR3 sequencing of 120 to 150 peripheral blood samples (around 45 ophthalmopathy, 70 to 85 hyperthyroidism and approximately 17 progressor patients) is reported in the paper.

The sample consisted of peripheral blood mononuclear cells (PBMCs), taken at new diagnosis, from a patient treated with antithyroid drugs. The V gene is TRBV15 and the J gene is TRBJ1-1, with the identity of the D gene unclear. The clonotype was recovered from a man in his thirties or forties with Graves disease. Donor details come from another sample of the same person, matched by shared clones. DNA sequence: TGTGCCACCAGCGGAGACTTGAACACTGGAGCTTTCTTT. Its protein is CATSGDLNTGAFF.